Shown below are 17 T cell receptor beta chains from a single sample sequenced in a study of blood T cell repertoires in COVID-19. Assay: immunoSEQ multiplex PCR; the TCRdb copy retains only in-frame clones and omits some. The table has about 120,000 clones, around 87% seen once. Sequenced input: peripheral blood. Receptors originate from a woman aged 45 to 65 with acute or convalescent COVID-19.

The CDR3 region has the DNA TGTGCCAGCAGCGATCAGAGGCGGGGGAGTGCAGATACGCAGTATTTT. Residues: CASSDQRRGSADTQYF. This rearrangement joins TRBV7-9 to TRBJ2-3; 7 bases are a match to TRBD2. Germline V lookup: CDR1 SEHNR, CDR2 FQNEAQ (reference sequence). The V segment lost 5 bases and the J segment 4 bases; nucleotides outside the gene matches: 12. The CDR3 has 16 amino acids. The full variable domain, completed using reference TRBV7-9 and TRBJ2-3, is DTGVSQNPRHKITKRGQNVTFRCDPISEHNRLYWYRQTLGQGPEFLTYFQNEAQLEKSRLLSDRFSAERPKGSFSTLEIQRTEQGDSAMYLCASSDQRRGSADTQYFGPGTRLTVL.

The chain carries TRBV30 and TRBJ1-3; D gene uncertain. The CDR3 is made up of 13 amino acids. Trimming removed 2 bases at V and 4 bases at J, with 9 bases between. Germline CDR1 reads GTSNPN; CDR2 reads SVGIG (reference sequence). This chain's CDR3 is CAWSWAAGNTIYF. The CDR3 DNA follows: TGTGCCTGGAGTTGGGCTGCGGGAAACACCATATATTTT.

The chain couples TRBV5-1 to TRBJ1-1; 7 bases align to TRBD1. J was trimmed by 3 bases and V by 0 bases; bases with no gene match: 5. This CDR3 region has 15 residues. Per the germline V gene, CDR1 is SGHRS and CDR2 is YFSETQ. The CDR3 DNA reads TGCGCCAGCAGCTTGGCCGGGACAGTTTACACTGAAGCTTTCTTT. This translates into CASSLAGTVYTEAFF.

The rearrangement joins TRBV12-3 or TRBV12-4 to TRBJ2-5; possibly TRBD1 for D (6 bases). The CDR3 covers 11 residues. V gave up 3 bases and J gave up 13 bases, with 12 bases separating them. DNA of the CDR3: TGTGCCAGCAGTTTGGGGGCGCGGAGGTACTTC. Its protein is CASSLGARRYF.

This CDR3 is CASTIVAGAGAGELFF. CDR3 in DNA: TGCGCCAGCACAATCGTAGCGGGAGCGGGTGCCGGGGAGCTGTTTTTT. The chain joins TRBV5-1 to TRBJ2-2, with 9 bases aligning to TRBD2. Germline V lookup: CDR1 SGHRS, CDR2 YFSETQ. The CDR3 consists of 16 residues. V gave up 6 bases and J gave up 6 bases; unmatched junction bases: 12. The variable domain in full, with the rest retrieved from reference TRBV5-1 and TRBJ2-2, is KAGVTQTPRYLIKTRGQQVTLSCSPISGHRSVSWYQQTPGQGLQFLFEYFSETQRNKGNFPGRFSGRQFSNSRSEMNVSTLELGDSALYLCASTIVAGAGAGELFFGEGSRLTVL.

The chain recombines TRBV25-1 with TRBJ1-6, with 7 nucleotides matching TRBD1. With 4 bases clipped from V and 5 bases from J, the junction kept 2 bases outside the gene matches. Germline V gene data show CDR1 as MGHDK and CDR2 as SYGVNS. The CDR3 spans 14 residues. The CDR3 DNA sequence: TGTGCCAGCAGTGTGGGGACAGATAATTCACCCCTCCACTTT. Protein: CASSVGTDNSPLHF.

J is TRBJ2-2 and V is TRBV12-5, with TRBD1 matching 9 bases. Germline values: CDR1 LGHNT, CDR2 FRNRAP. The ends lost 4 bases at V and 4 bases at J; junction bases unmatched: 1. The CDR3 runs 14 residues. CDR3 sequence: CASGSTGGTGELFF. CDR3 sequence (DNA): TGTGCTAGTGGTTCGACAGGGGGCACCGGGGAGCTGTTTTTT.

Judged by abundance, this clone is medium-sized. The CDR3 nucleotides read TGTGCCATCAGTGAATCAATGAACAGGGTGGACCAGCCCCAGCATTTT. This sequence encodes CAISESMNRVDQPQHF. This chain links TRBV10-3 with TRBJ1-5; D perhaps matches TRBD1 (6 bases). The CDR3 is 16 amino acids. The V end was cut by 3 bases, the J end by 7 bases, with 19 bases between. Germline CDR1 and CDR2: ENHRY and SYGVKD.

The V and J genes are TRBV5-6 and TRBJ2-5, with 9 positions matching TRBD2. Germline loops: CDR1 SGHDT, CDR2 YYEEEE. This CDR3 is built from 15 residues. The V and J ends lost 4 bases and 3 bases, in that order; junction bases with no gene match: 7. This CDR3 reads CASSTRSSGKETQYF. The DNA of the CDR3 is TGTGCCAGCAGCACGCGTTCTAGCGGGAAAGAGACCCAGTACTTC.

V usage is TRBV25-1 and J usage is TRBJ2-3; D perhaps matches TRBD1 (5 bases). The CDR3 totals 14 residues. V was cut by 5 bases and J by 0 bases, with 9 bases left in between. Germline lookup yields CDR1 MGHDK and CDR2 SYGVNS. The CDR3 nucleotides read TGTGCCAGCAGTCTGACAGAAAGCACAGATACGCAGTATTTT. Its protein product is CASSLTESTDTQYF. Complete variable domain (other parts from reference TRBV25-1 and TRBJ2-3): EADIYQTPRYLVIGTGKKITLECSQTMGHDKMYWYQQDPGMELHLIHYSYGVNSTEKGDLSSESTVSRIRTEHFPLTLESARPSHTSQYLCASSLTESTDTQYFGPGTRLTVL.

The rearrangement uses TRBV24-1 and TRBJ1-5, with TRBD1 identical over 12 bases. CDR3 length: 17 amino acids. The V segment lost 5 bases and the J segment 5 bases; nucleotides outside the gene matches: 9. CDR1 is KGHDR, CDR2 SFDVKD, per germline. CDR3 bases: TGTGCCACCAGTGTCGGAGTCGGGACAGGGGGCGATCAGCCCCAGCATTTT. It translates to CATSVGVGTGGDQPQHF.

J is TRBJ1-2 and V is TRBV30; D unclear. CDR1 is GTSNPN, CDR2 SVGIG, per germline (reference sequence). The CDR3 is 12 amino acids. Trimming removed 6 bases at V and 4 bases at J, with 12 bases between. As DNA, the CDR3 is TGTGCCTGCTCAAAAGGCGGCTATGGCTACACCTTC. This sequence encodes CACSKGGYGYTF.

The genes are TRBV19 and TRBJ2-7; tentatively, D is TRBD2 (5 bases). Trimming left V 4 bases short and J 6 bases short, with 16 bases between. The germline V gene encodes CDR1 LNHDA and CDR2 SQIVND (reference sequence). This CDR3 spans 14 amino acids. This CDR3 is CASSTRSGSLEQYF. DNA for the CDR3: TGTGCCAGTAGTACCCGAAGCGGATCGCTCGAGCAGTACTTC.

The chain carries TRBV9 and TRBJ2-7; no clear D. Per the germline V gene, CDR1 is SGDLS and CDR2 is YYNGEE. This CDR3 comprises 15 residues. V shed 0 bases and J shed 2 bases, with 12 bases lying between them. In nucleotides, the CDR3 is TGTGCCAGCAGCGTAGGGAGAACGGTCGCCTACGAGCAGTACTTC. Amino acid sequence: CASSVGRTVAYEQYF. Variable domain in full (rest from reference TRBV9 and TRBJ2-7): DSGVTQTPKHLITATGQRVTLRCSPRSGDLSVYWYQQSLDQGLQFLIQYYNGEERAKGNILERFSAQQFPDLHSELNLSSLELGDSALYFCASSVGRTVAYEQYFGPGTRLTVT.

The V call is TRBV10-3, the J call TRBJ1-2, with D possibly being TRBD1 (5 bases). Germline lookup yields CDR1 ENHRY and CDR2 SYGVKD. There are 12 residues in the CDR3. V gave up 3 bases and J gave up 7 bases, with 9 bases separating them. CDR3 in DNA: TGTGCCATCAGTGAATCAGGGTTTGGCTACACCTTC. It codes for CAISESGFGYTF.

V is TRBV5-6 and J is TRBJ2-5; D gene unclear. This CDR3 comprises 15 residues. V lost 4 bases and J 0 bases, leaving 13 bases between the germline ends. The germline V gene encodes CDR1 SGHDT and CDR2 YYEEEE. The CDR3 nucleotides read TGTGCCAGCAGCCACGACACTGAGTACCAAGAGACCCAGTACTTC. It is translated as CASSHDTEYQETQYF. Complete variable domain (other parts from reference TRBV5-6 and TRBJ2-5): DAGVTQSPTHLIKTRGQQVTLRCSPKSGHDTVSWYQQALGQGPQFIFQYYEEEERQRGNFPDRFSGHQFPNYSSELNVNALLLGDSALYLCASSHDTEYQETQYFGPGTRLLVL.

The chain couples TRBV5-6 to TRBJ1-5; D unresolved. Trimming cost V 3 bases and J 4 bases, with 11 bases left between them. Germline V gene sequence: CDR1 SGHDT, CDR2 YYEEEE. CDR3 size: 14 residues. CDR3 sequence reads: CASSSYTGNQPQHF. The CDR3 DNA sequence: TGTGCCAGCAGCTCCTACACGGGAAATCAGCCCCAGCATTTT.